This T cell receptor beta chain was sequenced during a study of CD8 T cells in ankylosing spondylitis. V lost 4 bases to trimming and J lost 2 bases, with 15 bases between them. In germline, CDR1 is DFQATT, CDR2 SNEGSKA (reference sequence). CDR3 length equals 14 residues. As concerns this clonotype: The antigen is not known. A much larger clone sits a single nucleotide away, making a read error possible.

In TCRdb, the 5' RACE reads were re-called with MiXCR into one record per CDR3 protein. The sample carries more than 250,000 distinct CDR3 sequences, around a tenth recorded once. Whole-study findings and limits: Some of these motif variants have turned up before, in reports on reactive arthritis synovial fluid and blood.

The genes are TRBV20-1 and TRBJ2-7; D is possibly TRBD2 (6 bases). The specimen sequenced was blood, either unsorted or a sorted T cell fraction (not recorded which). The clonotype comes from a female donor with ankylosing spondylitis or in good health (not recorded which). The CDR3, as DNA: TGCAGTGCTATAGACTTAGCGGCCCCCTACGAGCAGTACTTC. It specifies CSAIDLAAPYEQYF.